This TCR beta chain derives from a study of blood T cell repertoires in COVID-19. Study information: Both acute and convalescent COVID-19 samples were obtained from the United States, Italy and Spain. PBMCs, B-cell-depleted T cells, or T cells provided the cDNA or gDNA that made up the material.

V was cut by 4 bases and J by 0 bases, with 10 bases left in between. The CDR3 sequence is 15 residues long. The germline gives CDR1 SGHVS, CDR2 FNYEAQ. Original data processing: Amplified reference gene primers provided the basis for estimating nucleated cell counts. The protocol was immunoSEQ multiplex PCR, while the TCRdb copy is restricted to in-frame clones and leaves out a portion. That table gives V, J and clone size, and the DNA gave D and trimming. In the table there are tens of thousands of clones, more than 70% of which are singletons. V is TRBV7-6 and J is TRBJ2-1; D ambiguous. This sequence originates from a woman older than 75 with active or convalescent COVID-19. The sample taken for sequencing was peripheral blood. CDR3 sequence (DNA): TGTGCCAGCAGCTCCGGTCGAAGCTCCTACAATGAGCAGTTCTTC. Encoded protein: CASSSGRSSYNEQFF.